This TCR beta chain was sequenced during a study of TIL therapy for anti-PD-1-resistant metastatic lung cancer. Trimming at V came to 0 bases and at J to 6 bases, leaving 2 bases not matched to a gene. Germline CDR1 and CDR2: SNHLY and FYNNEI. This CDR3 contains 15 residues. Sequencing used immunoSEQ v3. The assay was immunoSEQ multiplex PCR, and TCRdb's table has in-frame clones only and misses some. This sample has nearly 60,000 clones, with about 73% found just once. Time point indicated: pre-treatment sample, taken before nivolumab and TIL therapy. The specimen was blood, collected at baseline. The genes are TRBV2 and TRBJ2-2; TRBD1 matches 9 bases. The origin of this receptor is a person between 25 and 80 years old with non-small cell lung cancer. This CDR3 is CASSEARQGAGELFF. CDR3 bases: TGTGCCAGCAGTGAAGCCCGACAGGGGGCCGGGGAGCTGTTTTTT.